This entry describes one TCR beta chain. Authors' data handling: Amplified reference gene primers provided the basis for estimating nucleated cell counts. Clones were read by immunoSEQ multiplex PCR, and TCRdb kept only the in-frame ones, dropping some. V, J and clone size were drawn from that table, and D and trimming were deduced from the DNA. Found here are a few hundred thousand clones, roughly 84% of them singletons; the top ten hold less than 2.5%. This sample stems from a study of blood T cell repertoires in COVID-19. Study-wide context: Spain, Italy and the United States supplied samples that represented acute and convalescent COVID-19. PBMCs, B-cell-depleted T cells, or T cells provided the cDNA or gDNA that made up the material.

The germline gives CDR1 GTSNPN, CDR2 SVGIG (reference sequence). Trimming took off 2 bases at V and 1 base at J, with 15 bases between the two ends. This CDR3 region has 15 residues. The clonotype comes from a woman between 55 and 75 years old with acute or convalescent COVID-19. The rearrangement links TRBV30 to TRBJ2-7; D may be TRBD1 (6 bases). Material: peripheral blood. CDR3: CAWSPTGFISYEQYF. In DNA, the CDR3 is TGTGCCTGGAGTCCAACAGGGTTTATATCCTACGAGCAGTACTTC.